What follows is one T cell receptor beta chain and its context. This record belongs to a study of T cell changes during pregnancy in multiple sclerosis. Method: immunoSEQ multiplex PCR; TCRdb's copy keeps in-frame clones and lacks some. Among 60,000 to 85,000 clones listed, about 90% were seen once. The germline V gene encodes CDR1 LNHDA and CDR2 SQIVND (reference sequence). This CDR3 is built from 15 residues. V dropped 5 bases and J dropped 2 bases, with 10 bases sitting between them. The V gene is TRBV19, the J gene TRBJ2-6; a possible D gene is TRBD1 (6 bases). Source: peripheral blood, taken in the second trimester of pregnancy. The clonotype was recovered from a female donor in good health, enrolled as a control in a pregnancy study. CDR3 in DNA: TGTGCCAGTAGTCACAGGGATACTGGGGCCAACGTCCTGACTTTC. Its translation is CASSHRDTGANVLTF.